The next 9 T cell receptor beta chains were all read from a single sample in a study of blood T cell repertoires in COVID-19. Generated by immunoSEQ multiplex PCR, the TCRdb table keeps only in-frame clones and is missing some. The data show about 190,000 clones, roughly 73% seen once. Material: peripheral blood. These receptors were obtained from a woman of 80 years or more with active or convalescent COVID-19.

The rearrangement joins TRBV4-3 to TRBJ1-1, with 7 bases aligning to TRBD1. The CDR3 loop spans 15 amino acids. CDR1 and CDR2 from the germline V gene are LGHNA and YSLEER. Trimming cost V 2 bases and J 1 base; bases outside gene matches: 4. Here the CDR3 reads CASSQQQGRNTEAFF. The CDR3 nucleotides read TGCGCCAGCAGCCAACAACAGGGGAGGAACACTGAAGCTTTCTTT.

The CDR3 DNA sequence: TGCGCCAGCAGCTTGGATCCGGGACAGGGGGCTGAAGGCTACACCTTC. As protein: CASSLDPGQGAEGYTF. The rearrangement uses TRBV5-1 and TRBJ1-2, with 12 nucleotides matching TRBD1. The CDR3 is 16 amino acids. V lost 0 bases, J lost 8 bases, and 8 bases stayed unmatched. CDR1 is SGHRS, CDR2 YFSETQ, per germline. The complete variable domain, with remaining parts taken from reference TRBV5-1 and TRBJ1-2, reads KAGVTQTPRYLIKTRGQQVTLSCSPISGHRSVSWYQQTPGQGLQFLFEYFSETQRNKGNFPGRFSGRQFSNSRSEMNVSTLELGDSALYLCASSLDPGQGAEGYTFGSGTRLTVV.

The chain links TRBV4-2 to TRBJ1-1; D perhaps matches TRBD1 (5 bases). Trimming left V 0 bases short and J 1 base short, with 12 bases between. The CDR3 is 16 amino acids. Germline V gene sequence: CDR1 LGHNA, CDR2 YNFKEQ. CDR3 protein: CASSQEQASRNTEAFF. Here the CDR3 DNA reads TGTGCCAGCAGCCAAGAACAGGCCTCGCGGAACACTGAAGCTTTCTTT.

This clone was counted a few times. The sample carries other DNA sequences with the same CDR3. The chain recombines TRBV6-5 with TRBJ1-4; 8 nucleotides align to TRBD1. Germline CDR1 and CDR2: MNHEY and SVGAGI. V trimming: 5 bases; J trimming: 3 bases; junction bases outside the gene matches: 5. The CDR3 has 15 residues. CDR3 in amino acids: CASSRRTGPNEKLFF. The CDR3 DNA follows: TGTGCCAGCAGTCGTAGGACAGGGCCTAATGAAAAACTGTTTTTT.

This sequence joins TRBV5-6 and TRBJ1-2, with D maybe TRBD1 (6 bases). This CDR3 has 14 residues. V gave up 2 bases and J gave up 2 bases, with 10 bases separating them. CDR1 and CDR2 (germline): SGHDT, YYEEEE. The DNA of the CDR3 is TGTGCCAGCAGCTTTGCAGGGGCGAACTATGGCTACACCTTC. As protein: CASSFAGANYGYTF.

J is TRBJ2-5 and V is TRBV20-1; tentative D call: TRBD1 (6 bases). Per the germline V gene, CDR1 is DFQATT and CDR2 is SNEGSKA (reference sequence). Trimming removed 7 bases from V and 3 bases from J, with 6 bases in between. The CDR3 covers 10 residues. The CDR3 loop reads CSGQEETQYF. The CDR3 DNA reads TGCAGTGGACAGGAAGAGACCCAGTACTTC.

The chain employs TRBV27 and TRBJ2-2, with 13 bases that match TRBD2. The CDR3 consists of 15 residues. The germline V gene encodes CDR1 MNHEY and CDR2 SMNVEV (reference sequence). V dropped 5 bases and J dropped 5; count of bases not matched to a gene: 2. CDR3 nucleotides: TGTGCCAGCAGTAAACTAGCGGGGGGGACCGGGGAGCTGTTTTTT. Protein sequence: CASSKLAGGTGELFF.

Only a few counts were recorded for this clone. The chain has TRBV3-1 (or the pseudogene TRBV3-2) and TRBJ1-6, with D maybe TRBD1 (5 bases). The germline gives CDR1 LGHDT, CDR2 YNNKEL (reference sequence). The V and J ends lost 4 bases and 12 bases respectively, with 10 bases between them. The CDR3 loop spans 12 amino acids. The CDR3 is CASSLLQGPLHF. CDR3 bases: TGTGCCAGCAGCCTTCTTCAGGGACCCCTCCACTTT.

V is TRBV4-1 and J is TRBJ1-2; a possible D gene is TRBD1 (6 bases). The CDR3 has 15 amino acids. The germline CDR1 and CDR2 sequences are MGHRA and YSYEKL. The V end lost 4 bases, the J end lost 4 bases, and 16 bases lay between the germline ends. The CDR3 reads CASSPQGGTTYGYTF. The DNA for the CDR3 is TGCGCCAGCAGCCCACAGGGCGGAACCACCTATGGCTACACCTTC.